The 23 T cell receptor beta chains in this list originate from one sample, sequenced in a study of T-cell memory formation after mild COVID-19. One entry per CDR3 protein, called by TCRdb with MiXCR from the 5' RACE reads. The profile shows about 560,000 distinct CDR3 sequences, approximately 15% of them singletons. Sample: PBMCs or a T cell subset sorted from them (not recorded which). The source is an adult woman who had mild COVID-19 (a few samples of this study predate the infection). Cell type and time point are not known.

This sequence joins TRBV7-9 and TRBJ1-1; TRBD1 might be the D (5 bases). The V gene's germline CDR1 is SEHNR and CDR2 FQNEAQ (reference sequence). This CDR3 is built from 13 residues. Trimming took off 5 bases at V and 6 bases at J, with 13 bases between the two ends. Written as DNA, the CDR3 is TGTGCCAGCAGCCTCGGGGGGGGACCTGAAGCTTTCTTT. This translates into CASSLGGGPEAFF.

This clonotype was observed a few times. CDR3 region: CATSDLPAGGRYNEQFF. The CDR3 region has the DNA TGTGCCACCAGTGATTTACCAGCGGGAGGGCGATACAATGAGCAGTTCTTC. V usage is TRBV24-1 and J usage is TRBJ2-1, with 10 bases that match TRBD2. V shed 1 base, J shed 4 bases, and the junction held 6 bases outside the gene matches. The germline V gene has CDR1 KGHDR and CDR2 SFDVKD. The CDR3 has 17 residues.

This clonotype turned up a few times. CDR3 nucleotide sequence: TGTGCCAGCAGCGTACATGGGGCTAGGAGTGAAGCTTTCTTT. Its protein is CASSVHGARSEAFF. The chain uses TRBV9 and TRBJ1-1; possibly TRBD1 for D (5 bases). The CDR3 runs 14 residues. Trimming removed 1 base from V and 7 bases from J, with 14 bases in between. Per germline, CDR1 SGDLS and CDR2 YYNGEE. The full variable domain, with the rest looked up from reference TRBV9 and TRBJ1-1, is DSGVTQTPKHLITATGQRVTLRCSPRSGDLSVYWYQQSLDQGLQFLIQYYNGEERAKGNILERFSAQQFPDLHSELNLSSLELGDSALYFCASSVHGARSEAFFGQGTRLTVV.

The sample holds a few counts of this clonotype. The J gene is TRBJ1-1, the V gene TRBV25-1; tentative D call: TRBD1 (5 bases). Germline V gives CDR1 MGHDK, CDR2 SYGVNS. V dropped 3 bases and J dropped 4 bases, with 15 bases sitting between them. This CDR3 region has 15 residues. The CDR3 protein is CASSEAQGRGTEAFF. In DNA form, the CDR3 reads TGTGCCAGCAGTGAGGCCCAGGGTCGAGGCACTGAAGCTTTCTTT.

This clonotype was seen only a few times. The chain couples TRBV6-2 or TRBV6-3 to TRBJ2-6; no clear D gene. The germline CDR1 and CDR2 sequences are MNHEY and SVGEGT. Trimming cost V 3 bases and J 0 bases, with 3 bases left between them. The CDR3 totals 14 residues. In nucleotides, the CDR3 is TGTGCCAGCAGTTATATCTCTGGGGCCAACGTCCTGACTTTC. This gives the protein CASSYISGANVLTF.

J is TRBJ1-3 and V is TRBV7-6, with D perhaps TRBD1 (5 bases). Trimming removed 0 bases from V and 0 bases from J, with 12 bases in between. Germline lookup yields CDR1 SGHVS and CDR2 FNYEAQ. This CDR3 is built from 17 residues. CDR3 loop: CASSLASGTYSGNTIYF. Written as DNA, the CDR3 is TGTGCCAGCAGCTTAGCGTCAGGGACCTACTCTGGAAACACCATATATTTT.

This sequence joins TRBV5-1 and TRBJ2-1; TRBD2 matches at 9 bases. Germline V gives CDR1 SGHRS, CDR2 YFSETQ. The CDR3 is 17 amino acids. Trimming removed 4 bases from V and 4 bases from J; junction bases left unmatched: 12. The CDR3 loop is CASSIPSGSGGYNEQFF. CDR3 in DNA: TGCGCCAGCAGCATCCCCAGTGGTAGCGGGGGATACAATGAGCAGTTCTTC.

Details on this clonotype: The junction differs from germline at one of its ends, possibly a read error. The chain carries TRBV7-7 and TRBJ2-1; D perhaps matches TRBD2 (6 bases). CDR1 is SSHAT, CDR2 FNYEAQ, per germline (reference sequence). This CDR3 spans 16 amino acids. The CDR3 DNA reads TGTGCTAGCAGCTCCGGGCGGACTATAGCCTACAATGAGCAGTTCTTC. Amino acid sequence: CASSSGRTIAYNEQFF.

This rearrangement joins TRBV7-2 to TRBJ1-6; tentative D call: TRBD1 (5 bases). The CDR3 has 15 residues. The V gene's germline CDR1 is SGHTA and CDR2 FQGNSA. The ends were cut back, 6 bases at V and 11 bases at J, with 20 bases in the middle. The CDR3 nucleotides read TGTGCCAGCAGTTTTATCCGGGGCGCCTCAACACCCCTCCACTTT. Residues: CASSFIRGASTPLHF.

V is TRBV7-2 and J is TRBJ2-5; 14 bases are shared with TRBD2. Per germline, CDR1 SGHTA and CDR2 FQGNSA. This CDR3 contains 17 residues. Trimming cost V 5 bases and J 9 bases; bases outside gene matches: 14. The CDR3 nucleotides are TGTGCCAGCAGCGTACCCCTACCGGGACTAGCGGGAGTGGCCCAGTACTTC. Amino acid sequence: CASSVPLPGLAGVAQYF.

The rearrangement links TRBV2 to TRBJ2-1; TRBD2 matches 9 bases. Trimming removed 2 bases from V and 3 bases from J; junction bases left unmatched: 5. CDR1 SNHLY and CDR2 FYNNEI come from the germline V gene. This CDR3 comprises 16 residues. The CDR3: CASSETSAGGYNEQFF. In DNA, the CDR3 is TGTGCCAGCAGTGAAACTTCAGCGGGGGGCTACAATGAGCAGTTCTTC.

As regards this clonotype: One junction end does not reproduce the germline sequence, and a read error may be involved. The chain carries TRBV7-9 and TRBJ2-7; D is uncertain. The CDR3 runs 12 residues. In germline, CDR1 is SEHNR, CDR2 FQNEAQ (reference sequence). The CDR3 sequence: CAGSPRPYEQYF. In DNA form, the CDR3 reads TGTGCCGGCAGCCCGCGACCATACGAGCAGTACTTC. Full variable domain (rest looked up from reference TRBV7-9 and TRBJ2-7): DTGVSQNPRHKITKRGQNVTFRCDPISEHNRLYWYRQTLGQGPEFLTYFQNEAQLEKSRLLSDRFSAERPKGSFSTLEIQRTEQGDSAMYLCAGSPRPYEQYFGPGTRLTVT.

This clonotype was detected only a few times. The CDR3 nucleotides read TGTGCCATAGGGGCCATGGGGACAGGGGCCAATGAGCAGTTCTTC. This encodes CAIGAMGTGANEQFF. The chain employs TRBV7-8 and TRBJ2-1; the match to TRBD1 covers 10 bases. CDR1 is SGHVS, CDR2 FQNEAQ, per germline. Trimming cost V 10 bases and J 6 bases; bases outside gene matches: 12. This CDR3 is 15 amino acids long.

The chain employs TRBV4-1 and TRBJ1-4, with D possibly being TRBD1 (5 bases). Per the germline V gene, CDR1 is MGHRA and CDR2 is YSYEKL. V was trimmed by 5 bases and J by 5 bases, leaving 15 bases between them. The CDR3 is made up of 15 amino acids. The CDR3 region is CASSRSDRENEKLFF. DNA for the CDR3: TGCGCCAGCAGCAGGTCAGACAGAGAGAATGAAAAACTGTTTTTT.

This clonotype has a handful of counts. The chain employs TRBV7-2 and TRBJ1-2; tentatively, D is TRBD1 (5 bases). Germline V gene sequence: CDR1 SGHTA, CDR2 FQGNSA. Trimming removed 2 bases from V and 5 bases from J, with 27 bases in between. The CDR3 sequence is 19 residues long. CDR3 in amino acids: CASSLHSAYPGDGDYGYTF. CDR3 in DNA: TGTGCCAGCAGCTTACACTCGGCCTACCCTGGGGACGGCGATTATGGCTACACCTTC.

The chain joins TRBV29-1 to TRBJ2-1; the D gene is possibly TRBD1 (6 bases). The V gene lost 5 bases and the J gene lost 7 bases, with 15 bases spanning the gap. In germline, CDR1 is SQVTM, CDR2 ANQGSEA. The CDR3 contains 13 residues. The CDR3 sequence: CSVRQGNKNEQFF. The CDR3 DNA sequence: TGCAGCGTTCGGCAGGGGAATAAGAATGAGCAGTTCTTC.

The sample holds a few counts of this clonotype. A read error may account for a junction end that differs from germline. The J gene is TRBJ2-3, the V gene TRBV29-1; 10 positions match TRBD2. Germline V gene lookup returns CDR1 SQVTM and CDR2 ANQGSEA. CDR3 length equals 14 residues. This CDR3 reads CSVEAGGRADTQYF. CDR3 nucleotides: TGCAGCGTCGAAGCGGGAGGGAGGGCAGATACGCAGTATTTT.

The chain has TRBV29-1 and TRBJ2-5; possibly TRBD1 for D (6 bases). V was shortened by 8 bases and J by 3 bases, with 13 bases between the two germline ends. The CDR3 runs to 12 residues. Germline V gene lookup returns CDR1 SQVTM and CDR2 ANQGSEA. The CDR3 region is CSPTGLKETQYF. Written as DNA, the CDR3 is TGCAGCCCTACAGGGTTGAAAGAGACCCAGTACTTC. Complete variable domain (other parts from reference TRBV29-1 and TRBJ2-5): SAVISQKPSRDICQRGTSLTIQCQVDSQVTMMFWYRQQPGQSLTLIATANQGSEATYESGFVIDKFPISRPNLTFSTLTVSNMSPEDSSIYLCSPTGLKETQYFGPGTRLLVL.

This clonotype was counted a few times. This sequence joins TRBV9 and TRBJ2-1, with D unclear. Trimming pared 4 bases from V and 5 bases from J, leaving 4 bases between. Germline-derived CDR1 and CDR2 are SGDLS and YYNGEE. The CDR3 is 11 amino acids. Here the CDR3 DNA reads TGTGCCAGCAGCTATGACAATGAGCAGTTCTTC. Translation gives CASSYDNEQFF.

This clonotype was found a few times. The genes are TRBV19 and TRBJ2-3, with 8 positions matching TRBD2. V was pared by 4 bases and J by 0 bases, with 6 bases of the junction left unmatched. This CDR3 is built from 16 residues. CDR1 is LNHDA, CDR2 SQIVND, per germline (reference sequence). CDR3 residues: CASSTGTRPSTDTQYF. DNA of the CDR3: TGTGCCAGTAGTACCGGGACTAGACCTAGCACAGATACGCAGTATTTT.

This clonotype was observed a handful of times. The rearrangement joins TRBV15 to TRBJ1-5; the D is unclear. The CDR3 covers 15 residues. The germline CDR1 and CDR2 sequences are LNHNV and YYDKDF (reference sequence). V lost 0 bases, J lost 2 bases, and 8 bases lay in between. The DNA for the CDR3 is TGTGCCACCAGCAGAGACGGAAACGGCAATCAGCCCCAGCATTTT. The encoded protein is CATSRDGNGNQPQHF. Full variable domain (remainder filled in from reference TRBV15 and TRBJ1-5): DAMVIQNPRYQVTQFGKPVTLSCSQTLNHNVMYWYQQKSSQAPKLLFHYYDKDFNNEADTPDNFQSRRPNTSFCFLDIRSPGLGDTAMYLCATSRDGNGNQPQHFGDGTRLSIL.

The rearrangement uses TRBV24-1 and TRBJ2-7, with 7 bases fitting TRBD1. CDR3 length equals 16 residues. The J segment lost 6 bases and the V segment lost 3 bases, leaving 13 bases of the junction unmatched. Germline V CDR1 and CDR2: KGHDR, SFDVKD. The chain's CDR3 is CATSDTRTGHGAEQYF. The CDR3 DNA sequence: TGTGCCACCAGTGATACCCGGACAGGCCACGGGGCCGAGCAGTACTTC.

This clonotype was counted at least ten times. This sequence joins TRBV5-6 and TRBJ1-6, with 7 bases lining up with TRBD1. Per the germline V gene, CDR1 is SGHDT and CDR2 is YYEEEE. V was pared by 4 bases and J by 7 bases, with 8 bases of the junction left unmatched. The CDR3 is 15 residues long. This CDR3 is CASSQQGRTNSPLHF. CDR3 in DNA: TGTGCCAGCAGCCAACAGGGGCGGACGAATTCACCCCTCCACTTT. Combining the CDR3 with reference TRBV5-6 and TRBJ1-6 gives the whole variable domain DAGVTQSPTHLIKTRGQQVTLRCSPKSGHDTVSWYQQALGQGPQFIFQYYEEEERQRGNFPDRFSGHQFPNYSSELNVNALLLGDSALYLCASSQQGRTNSPLHFGNGTRLTVT.